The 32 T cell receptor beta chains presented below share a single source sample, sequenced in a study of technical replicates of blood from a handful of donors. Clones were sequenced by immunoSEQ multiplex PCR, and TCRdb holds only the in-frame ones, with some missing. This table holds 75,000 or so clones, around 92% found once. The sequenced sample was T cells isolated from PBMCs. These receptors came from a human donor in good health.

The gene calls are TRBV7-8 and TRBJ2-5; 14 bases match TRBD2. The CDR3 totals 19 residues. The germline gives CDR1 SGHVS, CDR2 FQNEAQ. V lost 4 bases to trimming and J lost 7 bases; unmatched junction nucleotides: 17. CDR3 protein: CASSWTGTSGRGGFGTQYF. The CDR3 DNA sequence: TGTGCCAGCAGCTGGACCGGGACTAGCGGGAGAGGAGGGTTCGGGACCCAGTACTTC.

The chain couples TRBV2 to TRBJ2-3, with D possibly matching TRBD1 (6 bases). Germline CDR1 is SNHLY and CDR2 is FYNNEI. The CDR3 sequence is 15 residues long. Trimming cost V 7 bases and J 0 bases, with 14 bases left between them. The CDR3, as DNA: TGTGCCAGCATCCTACAGGGCGCTAGCACAGATACGCAGTATTTT. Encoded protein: CASILQGASTDTQYF.

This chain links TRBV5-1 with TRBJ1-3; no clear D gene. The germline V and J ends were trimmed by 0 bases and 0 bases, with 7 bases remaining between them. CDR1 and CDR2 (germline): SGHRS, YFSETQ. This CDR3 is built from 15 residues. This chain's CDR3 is CASSLGESSGNTIYF. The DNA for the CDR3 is TGCGCCAGCAGCTTGGGAGAAAGCTCTGGAAACACCATATATTTT.

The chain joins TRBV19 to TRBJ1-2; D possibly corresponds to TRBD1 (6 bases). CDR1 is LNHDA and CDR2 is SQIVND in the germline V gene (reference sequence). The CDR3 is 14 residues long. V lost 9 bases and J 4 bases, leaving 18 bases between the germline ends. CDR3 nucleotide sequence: TGTGCCAGCACCCCCGACAGGACCCTCTATGGCTACACCTTC. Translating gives CASTPDRTLYGYTF. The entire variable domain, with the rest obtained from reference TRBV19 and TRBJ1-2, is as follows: DGGITQSPKYLFRKEGQNVTLSCEQNLNHDAMYWYRQDPGQGLRLIYYSQIVNDFQKGDIAEGYSVSREKKESFPLTVTSAQKNPTAFYLCASTPDRTLYGYTFGSGTRLTVV.

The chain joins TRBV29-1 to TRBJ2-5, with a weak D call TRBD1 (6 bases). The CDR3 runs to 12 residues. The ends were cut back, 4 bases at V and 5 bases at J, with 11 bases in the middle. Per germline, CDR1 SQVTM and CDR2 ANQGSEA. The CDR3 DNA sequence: TGCAGCGTTGCTACAGGGTTGGAGACCCAGTACTTC. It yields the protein CSVATGLETQYF.

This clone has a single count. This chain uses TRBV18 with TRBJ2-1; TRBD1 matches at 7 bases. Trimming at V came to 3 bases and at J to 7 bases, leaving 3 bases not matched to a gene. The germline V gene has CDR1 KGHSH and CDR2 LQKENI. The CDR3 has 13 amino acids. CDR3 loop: CASSPSDRNEQFF. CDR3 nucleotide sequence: TGTGCCAGCTCACCCTCGGACAGGAATGAGCAGTTCTTC. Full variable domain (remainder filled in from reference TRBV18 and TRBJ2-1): NAGVMQNPRHLVRRRGQEARLRCSPMKGHSHVYWYRQLPEEGLKFMVYLQKENIIDESGMPKERFSAEFPKEGPSILRIQQVVRGDSAAYFCASSPSDRNEQFFGPGTRLTVL.

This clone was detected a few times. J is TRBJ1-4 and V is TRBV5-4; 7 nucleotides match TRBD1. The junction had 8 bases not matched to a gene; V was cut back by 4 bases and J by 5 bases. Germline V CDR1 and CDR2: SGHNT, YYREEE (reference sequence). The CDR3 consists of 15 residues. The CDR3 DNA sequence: TGTGCCAGCAGCAGAGACAGGGAGGAGAATGAAAAACTGTTTTTT. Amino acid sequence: CASSRDREENEKLFF.

In DNA form, the CDR3 reads TGTGCCAGCAGTTCGGTCCCGAACTCCTATGGCTACACCTTC. This translates into CASSSVPNSYGYTF. The rearrangement joins TRBV27 to TRBJ1-2; D ambiguous. V lost 4 bases and J 4 bases, leaving 13 bases between the germline ends. Germline V gene lookup returns CDR1 MNHEY and CDR2 SMNVEV (reference sequence). The CDR3 contains 14 residues.

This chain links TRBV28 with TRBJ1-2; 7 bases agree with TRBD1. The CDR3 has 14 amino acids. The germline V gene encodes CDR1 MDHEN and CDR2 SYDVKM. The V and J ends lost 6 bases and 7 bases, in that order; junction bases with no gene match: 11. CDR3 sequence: CASRGTARGSGYTF. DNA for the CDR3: TGTGCCAGCAGGGGGACAGCCCGGGGCTCTGGCTACACCTTC.

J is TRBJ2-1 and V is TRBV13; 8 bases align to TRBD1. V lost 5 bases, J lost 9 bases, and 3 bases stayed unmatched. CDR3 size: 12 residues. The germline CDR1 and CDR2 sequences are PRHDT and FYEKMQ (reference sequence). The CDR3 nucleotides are TGTGCCAGCAGCAAGGACAGGGCTGAGCAGTTCTTC. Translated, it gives CASSKDRAEQFF.

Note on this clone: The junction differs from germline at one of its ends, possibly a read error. The CDR3 DNA reads TGTGCTAGCAGTAGATACGGGGGGAGCTCCTACAATGAGCAGTTCTTC. Its translation is CASSRYGGSSYNEQFF. V gene TRBV7-7 combines with J gene TRBJ2-1, with 7 bases identical to TRBD2. The CDR3 is 16 amino acids. CDR1 SSHAT and CDR2 FNYEAQ come from the germline V gene (reference sequence). The complete variable domain, with remaining parts taken from reference TRBV7-7 and TRBJ2-1, reads GAGVSQSPRYKVTKRGQDVTLRCDPISSHATLYWYQQALGQGPEFLTYFNYEAQPDKSGLPSDRFSAERPEGSISTLTIQRTEQRDSAMYRCASSRYGGSSYNEQFFGPGTRLTVL.

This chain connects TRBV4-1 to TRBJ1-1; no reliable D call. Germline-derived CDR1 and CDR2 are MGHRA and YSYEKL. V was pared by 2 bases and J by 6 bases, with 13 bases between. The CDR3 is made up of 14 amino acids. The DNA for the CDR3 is TGCGCCAGCAGCCAAAGAAGTAAGAGCGCTGAAGCTTTCTTT. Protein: CASSQRSKSAEAFF.

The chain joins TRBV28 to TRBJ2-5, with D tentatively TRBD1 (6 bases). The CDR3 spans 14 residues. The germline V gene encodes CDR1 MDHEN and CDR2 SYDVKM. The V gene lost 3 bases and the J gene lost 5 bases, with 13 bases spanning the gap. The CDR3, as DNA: TGTGCCAGCAGTTTCCCCACAGGGCGGGAGACCCAGTACTTC. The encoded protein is CASSFPTGRETQYF.

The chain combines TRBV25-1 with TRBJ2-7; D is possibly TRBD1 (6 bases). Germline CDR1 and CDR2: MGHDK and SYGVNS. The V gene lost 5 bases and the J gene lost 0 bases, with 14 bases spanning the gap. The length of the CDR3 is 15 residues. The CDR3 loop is CASSLPGHVSYEQYF. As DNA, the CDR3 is TGTGCCAGCAGTTTACCGGGACATGTCTCCTACGAGCAGTACTTC.

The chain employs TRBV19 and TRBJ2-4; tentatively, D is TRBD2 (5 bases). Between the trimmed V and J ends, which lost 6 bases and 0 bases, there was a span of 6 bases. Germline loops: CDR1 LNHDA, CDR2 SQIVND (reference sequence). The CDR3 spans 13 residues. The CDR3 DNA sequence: TGTGCCAGTAGCGGGGTAGCCAAAAACATTCAGTACTTC. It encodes CASSGVAKNIQYF. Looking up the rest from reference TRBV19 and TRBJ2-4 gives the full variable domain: DGGITQSPKYLFRKEGQNVTLSCEQNLNHDAMYWYRQDPGQGLRLIYYSQIVNDFQKGDIAEGYSVSREKKESFPLTVTSAQKNPTAFYLCASSGVAKNIQYFGAGTRLSVL.

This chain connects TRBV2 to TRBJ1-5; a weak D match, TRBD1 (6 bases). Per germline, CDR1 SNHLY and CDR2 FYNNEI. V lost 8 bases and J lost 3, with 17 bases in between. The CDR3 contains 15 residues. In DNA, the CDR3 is TGTGCCAGCGACTTAGAGGACAGTACCAATCAGCCCCAGCATTTT. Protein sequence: CASDLEDSTNQPQHF.

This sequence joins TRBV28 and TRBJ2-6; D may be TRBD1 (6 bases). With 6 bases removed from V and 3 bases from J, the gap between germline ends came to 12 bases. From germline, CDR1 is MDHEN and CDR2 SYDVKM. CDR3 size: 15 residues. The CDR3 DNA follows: TGTGCCAGCAGCTTAAGGGGGAATGGGGCCAACGTCCTGACTTTC. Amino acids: CASSLRGNGANVLTF.

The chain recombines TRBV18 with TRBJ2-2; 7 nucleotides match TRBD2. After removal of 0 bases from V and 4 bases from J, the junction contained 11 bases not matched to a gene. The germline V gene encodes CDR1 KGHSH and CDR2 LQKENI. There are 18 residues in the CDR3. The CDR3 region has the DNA TGTGCCAGCTCACCACCTTCATTGCGGGAGCAAATCACCGGGGAGCTGTTTTTT. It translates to CASSPPSLREQITGELFF.

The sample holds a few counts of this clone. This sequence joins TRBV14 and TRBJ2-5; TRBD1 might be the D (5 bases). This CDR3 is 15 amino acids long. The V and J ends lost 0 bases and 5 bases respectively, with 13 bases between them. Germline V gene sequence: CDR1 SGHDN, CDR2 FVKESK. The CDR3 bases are TGTGCCAGCAGCCAAGACGGCAGGGCCGGGGAGACCCAGTACTTC. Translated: CASSQDGRAGETQYF.

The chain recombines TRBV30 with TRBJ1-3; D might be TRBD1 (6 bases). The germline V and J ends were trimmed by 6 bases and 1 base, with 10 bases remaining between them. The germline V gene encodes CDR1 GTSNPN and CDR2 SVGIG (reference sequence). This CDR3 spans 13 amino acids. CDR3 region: CACDGQSGNTIYF. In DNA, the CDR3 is TGTGCCTGCGATGGACAGTCTGGAAACACCATATATTTT.

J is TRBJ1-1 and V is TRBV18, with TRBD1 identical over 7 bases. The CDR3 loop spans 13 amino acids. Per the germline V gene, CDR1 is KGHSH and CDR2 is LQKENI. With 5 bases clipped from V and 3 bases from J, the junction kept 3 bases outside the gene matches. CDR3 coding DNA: TGTGCCAGCTCAAAAGGACAGGACACTGAAGCTTTCTTT. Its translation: CASSKGQDTEAFF.

The CDR3, as DNA: TGCAGCGTTGAGTCAGGGGACGATTGGGATGAGCAGTTCTTC. Translation: CSVESGDDWDEQFF. The V call is TRBV29-1, the J call TRBJ2-1, with D perhaps TRBD1 (6 bases). Germline CDR1 reads SQVTM; CDR2 reads ANQGSEA. Trimming removed 3 bases at V and 8 bases at J, with 17 bases between. This CDR3 region has 14 residues.

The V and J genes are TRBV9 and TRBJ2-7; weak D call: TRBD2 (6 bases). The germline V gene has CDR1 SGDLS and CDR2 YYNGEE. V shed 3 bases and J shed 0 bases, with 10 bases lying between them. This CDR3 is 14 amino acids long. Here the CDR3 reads CASSATGSSYEQYF. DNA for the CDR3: TGTGCCAGCAGCGCAACCGGGAGCTCCTACGAGCAGTACTTC.

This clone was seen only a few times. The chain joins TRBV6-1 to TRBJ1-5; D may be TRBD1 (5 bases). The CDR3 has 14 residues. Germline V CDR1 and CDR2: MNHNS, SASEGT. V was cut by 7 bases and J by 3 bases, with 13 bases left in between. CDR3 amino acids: CASIQDSFNQPQHF. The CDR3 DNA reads TGTGCCAGCATTCAAGACAGCTTCAATCAGCCCCAGCATTTT.

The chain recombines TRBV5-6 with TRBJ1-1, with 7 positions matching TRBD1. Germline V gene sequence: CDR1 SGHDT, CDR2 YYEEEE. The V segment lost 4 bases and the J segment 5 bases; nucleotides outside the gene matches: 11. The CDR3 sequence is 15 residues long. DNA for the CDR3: TGTGCCAGCAGCCCAAGGGACAGAGGGTATACTGAAGCTTTCTTT. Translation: CASSPRDRGYTEAFF.

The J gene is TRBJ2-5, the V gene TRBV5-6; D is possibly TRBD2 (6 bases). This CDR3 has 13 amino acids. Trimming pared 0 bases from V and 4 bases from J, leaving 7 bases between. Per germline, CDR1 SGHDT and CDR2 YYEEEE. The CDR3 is CASSLVGGETQYF. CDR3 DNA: TGTGCCAGCAGCTTGGTGGGGGGAGAGACCCAGTACTTC.

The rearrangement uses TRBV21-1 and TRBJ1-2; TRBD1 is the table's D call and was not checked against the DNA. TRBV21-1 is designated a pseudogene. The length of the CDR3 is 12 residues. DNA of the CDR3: TGTGCCAGCGGGACAGATAACTATGGCTACACCTTC. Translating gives CASGTDNYGYTF.

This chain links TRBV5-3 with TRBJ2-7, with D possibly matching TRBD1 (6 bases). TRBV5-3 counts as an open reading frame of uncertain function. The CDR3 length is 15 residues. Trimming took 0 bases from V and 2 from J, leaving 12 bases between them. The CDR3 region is CARSLAQGLTYEQYF. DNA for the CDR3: TGTGCCAGAAGCTTGGCTCAGGGGTTAACCTACGAGCAGTACTTC.

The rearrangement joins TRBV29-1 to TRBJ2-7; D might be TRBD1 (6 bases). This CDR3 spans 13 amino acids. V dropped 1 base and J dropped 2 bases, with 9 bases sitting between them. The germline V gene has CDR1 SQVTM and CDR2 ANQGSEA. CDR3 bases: TGCAGCGTTGAAGGTCGGGACACCTACGAGCAGTACTTC. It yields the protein CSVEGRDTYEQYF.

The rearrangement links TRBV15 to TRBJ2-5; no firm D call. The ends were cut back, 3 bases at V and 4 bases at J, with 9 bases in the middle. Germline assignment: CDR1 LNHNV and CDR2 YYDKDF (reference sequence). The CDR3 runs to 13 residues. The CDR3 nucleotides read TGTGCCACCAGCAGTCAGCCTAGAGAGACCCAGTACTTC. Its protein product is CATSSQPRETQYF. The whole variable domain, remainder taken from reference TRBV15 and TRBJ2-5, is DAMVIQNPRYQVTQFGKPVTLSCSQTLNHNVMYWYQQKSSQAPKLLFHYYDKDFNNEADTPDNFQSRRPNTSFCFLDIRSPGLGDTAMYLCATSSQPRETQYFGPGTRLLVL.

DNA for the CDR3: TGTGCCAGCAGCGGGGACAGGGAATTCACCGGGGAGCTGTTTTTT. Its translation: CASSGDREFTGELFF. The gene calls are TRBV6-1 and TRBJ2-2; the match to TRBD1 covers 9 bases. The CDR3 has 15 residues. The germline V gene encodes CDR1 MNHNS and CDR2 SASEGT. With V trimmed by 6 bases and J by 4 bases, 6 bases remained unmatched.

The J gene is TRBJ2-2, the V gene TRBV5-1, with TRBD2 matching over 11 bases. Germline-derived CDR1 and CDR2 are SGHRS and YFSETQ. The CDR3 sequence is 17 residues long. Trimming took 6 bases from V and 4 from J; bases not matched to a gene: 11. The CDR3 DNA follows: TGCGCCAGCACCGACGGACTAGCGGGCCTCAGCACCGGGGAGCTGTTTTTT. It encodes CASTDGLAGLSTGELFF.